The source of this T cell receptor beta chain is a study of T cell responses to AZD1222 COVID-19 vaccine. Overall study context: Second-dose schedules of about 4 or about 12 weeks were combined.

Clones were sequenced by immunoSEQ multiplex PCR, and TCRdb holds only the in-frame ones, with some missing. The sample records some 130,000 clones, roughly 92% being singletons. This clone occurred a few times. The antigen remains unidentified. Whole-study results and caveats: Spike was spanned by vaccine-associated CD4 TCRs, with dominance at 160-218 and 743-854. Possibly, clonal diversity was underestimated; donors were largely white British and included more females. The study reported that nearly half of spike-specific TCRs target unmutated variant regions.

The V end lost 4 bases, the J end lost 8 bases, and 21 bases lay between the germline ends. The CDR3 has 17 residues. The germline V gene has CDR1 MNHNS and CDR2 SASEGT. The chain carries TRBV6-1 and TRBJ1-6; D ambiguous. The sequence was collected from an adult in good health. The sequencing used peripheral blood, collected on day 0 of AZD1222 vaccination. The CDR3 protein is CASSGHILTPMDSPLHF. The CDR3 DNA follows: TGTGCCAGCAGTGGCCACATCCTGACGCCCATGGATTCACCCCTCCACTTT.